The rows below give T cell receptor beta chains drawn from one sample of a study of cytomegalovirus exposure and HLA in healthy donors. Assay used: immunoSEQ multiplex PCR; TCRdb lists only in-frame clones, some missing. The sample contains some 200,000 clones, about 85% of which appear only once. Specimen: PBMCs. The receptors come from a man aged 45-60 years in good health and CMV-seronegative. The CDR3 runs from the conserved cysteine through the conserved F or W.

TRBV7-3 CASSPTGGETQYF
TRBV7-2 CASSLGLARTGELFF
TRBV27 CASSLLRPGGTEAFF
TRBV7-2 CASSLGQGGTGELFF
TRBV30 CAWTVTDETEAFF
TRBV7-2 CASSLEGQVSRRELFF
TRBV4-3 CASSQDLILTGFYEQYF
TRBV6-5 CASRTTENTEAFF
TRBV7-2 CASSRTSGGRQETQYF
TRBV11-2 CASSLSGIDSPLHF
TRBV9 CASSAGGGYEAFF
TRBV29-1 CSVGQGRDGYTF
TRBV27 CASRLRGSYEQYF
TRBV7-9 CSSSWGTGGSYEQYF
TRBV19 CASKETGNTEAFF
TRBV19 CASSTGSNEQYF
TRBV29-1 CSVVWAGNYGYTF
TRBV15 CATSIPRGGPNEQFF
TRBV4-1 CASSQARYGELFF
TRBV4-3 CASSRSGQGNTIYF
TRBV5-8 CASSLAPGTEAFF
TRBV19 CATADSTSGNTIYF
TRBV5-6 CASSLRLISAYGYTF
TRBV27 CASQPDRGQAGYTF
TRBV21-1 CASSKALKLQAPEAFF
TRBV10-3 CAISEGAGAFF
TRBV5-6 CASSSRTSYGYTF
TRBV10-3 CAIGANTNQPQHF
TRBV4-3 CASSQGAGLGPYEQYF
TRBV7-2 CASGLTRGANYGYTF
TRBV4-1 CASSQGTASSYNEQFF
TRBV25-1 CASSDSFSRMQYF
TRBV19 CASNPGLAGGLTDTQYF
TRBV6-1 CASSGVPPQRGGANTGELFF
TRBV29-1 CSVERDRYTEAFF
TRBV9 CASSPRGGLGRNTIYF
TRBV4-1 CASSPTGLAGGSYEQFF
TRBV14 CASSEGLTTNEKLFF
TRBV5-8 CASSLGHHNQPQHF
TRBV4-3 CASSQDRVENTGELSF
TRBV7-2 CASSGWQGGPQHF
TRBV4-2 CASSQIETGTVSYEQYF
TRBV2 CARRDISGNTIYF
TRBV19 CASSPQLDTQYF
TRBV10-3 CATKGRGTTYEQYF
TRBV4-1 CASSPGQGPSSYNEQFF
TRBV25-1 CASSGALAGLADTQYF
TRBV30 CAWSDFSYEQYF
TRBV6-6 CASSSPGGYGYTF
TRBV29-1 CSVVGRAGQGESNYGYTF
TRBV7-2 CASSQDGVQTYGYTF
TRBV27 CASSYRGGNQPQHF
TRBV7-3 CASSLTRGQPQHF
TRBV9 CASSEGGQGNPLYEQYF
TRBV19 CASTRGVAGGYTF